The 17 T cell receptor beta chains below all came from one sample that was sequenced in a study of blood T cell repertoires in COVID-19. Sequencing was performed with immunoSEQ multiplex PCR; in TCRdb, only in-frame clones are kept and a portion is missing. The repertoire holds some 290,000 clones, with 80% to 90% as singletons. The sample was peripheral blood. These receptors were taken from a woman aged 25 to 39 with COVID-19, enrolled during active disease.

The rearrangement uses TRBV27 and TRBJ2-1, with 13 bases matching TRBD2. The CDR3 runs to 13 residues. Germline V CDR1 and CDR2: MNHEY, SMNVEV (reference sequence). V lost 5 bases and J lost 9; bases outside the gene matches: 1. Here the CDR3 reads CASSRTSGGEQFF. The CDR3 nucleotides read TGTGCCAGCAGTAGGACTAGCGGGGGTGAGCAGTTCTTC.

The rearrangement joins TRBV10-1 to TRBJ1-2; weak D call: TRBD1 (5 bases). CDR3 length equals 16 residues. Trimming shortened V by 2 bases and J by 3 bases, and 16 bases separated the two germline ends. Germline V gene sequence: CDR1 WNHNN, CDR2 SYGVQD (reference sequence). CDR3 nucleotide sequence: TGCGCCAGCAGTGAGCCCCCCCCAGGGTGGGACTATGGCTACACCTTC. Its protein is CASSEPPPGWDYGYTF.

The V call is TRBV18, the J call TRBJ2-7; 9 positions match TRBD1. The V and J ends lost 5 bases and 5 bases, in that order; junction bases with no gene match: 7. Germline V lookup: CDR1 KGHSH, CDR2 LQKENI. The CDR3 is 14 amino acids. In DNA, the CDR3 is TGTGCCAGCTCAGAAGACAGGGGGACCGACGAGCAGTACTTC. Residues: CASSEDRGTDEQYF.

The chain combines TRBV2 with TRBJ1-5; 7 positions agree with TRBD1. Germline-derived CDR1 and CDR2 are SNHLY and FYNNEI. Trimming cost V 7 bases and J 5 bases; bases outside gene matches: 11. The CDR3 has 15 amino acids. This chain's CDR3 is CASNRLGGPHQPQHF. CDR3 bases: TGTGCCAGCAACCGGTTAGGGGGCCCCCATCAGCCCCAGCATTTT.

The chain carries TRBV5-1 and TRBJ2-3; 9 bases match TRBD2. CDR1 is SGHRS and CDR2 is YFSETQ in the germline V gene. This CDR3 contains 16 residues. V gave up 6 bases and J gave up 1 base; unmatched junction bases: 9. CDR3 coding DNA: TGCGCCAGCATCCCGGCGGGCGGGGGGGGCACAGATACGCAGTATTTT. Translation gives CASIPAGGGGTDTQYF.

The chain is built from TRBV5-1 and TRBJ2-1; possibly TRBD2 for D (5 bases). Trimming cost V 3 bases and J 4 bases, with 14 bases left between them. Germline V lookup: CDR1 SGHRS, CDR2 YFSETQ. The CDR3 has 15 residues. The CDR3 sequence: CASSWLAGDYNEQFF. CDR3 nucleotides: TGCGCCAGCAGCTGGCTTGCGGGTGATTACAATGAGCAGTTCTTC.

The genes are TRBV21-1 and TRBJ2-5; the table gives TRBD2 as D, unverified against the DNA. TRBV21-1 is recorded as a pseudogene. The CDR3 loop spans 19 amino acids. CDR3 DNA: TGTGCCAGCAGCAAGTGCTTGGGGCTAGCGGGGGGGCCGGAAGAGACCCAGTACTTC. It yields the protein CASSKCLGLAGGPEETQYF.

The chain carries TRBV3-1 (or the pseudogene TRBV3-2) and TRBJ1-2; possible D gene TRBD1, 5 bases. V gave up 1 base and J gave up 0 bases, with 15 bases separating them. This CDR3 has 17 residues. Germline V gene sequence: CDR1 LGHDT, CDR2 YNNKEL (reference sequence). CDR3 residues: CASSQGFWGVANYGYTF. The DNA for the CDR3 is TGTGCCAGCAGCCAAGGATTTTGGGGGGTAGCTAACTATGGCTACACCTTC.

This chain links TRBV19 with TRBJ1-5; weak D call: TRBD1 (6 bases). Trimming cost V 4 bases and J 2 bases, with 9 bases left between them. There are 14 residues in the CDR3. Germline CDR1 LNHDA, CDR2 SQIVND (reference sequence). The CDR3 DNA is TGTGCCAGTAGTACTAGGACAGGCAATCAGCCCCAGCATTTT. Residues: CASSTRTGNQPQHF. Using reference TRBV19 and TRBJ1-5 for the parts outside the CDR3, the full variable domain is DGGITQSPKYLFRKEGQNVTLSCEQNLNHDAMYWYRQDPGQGLRLIYYSQIVNDFQKGDIAEGYSVSREKKESFPLTVTSAQKNPTAFYLCASSTRTGNQPQHFGDGTRLSIL.

CDR3 in amino acids: CASSLDRNPSTDTQYF. The CDR3 coding sequence is TGTGCCAGCAGTCTCGACAGGAACCCTAGCACAGATACGCAGTATTTT. The chain is built from TRBV2 and TRBJ2-3; TRBD1 is a possible D gene (6 bases). Germline values: CDR1 SNHLY, CDR2 FYNNEI. The CDR3 is made up of 16 amino acids. Deletions cut 5 bases from V and 0 bases from J, with 15 bases between.

The V gene is TRBV28, the J gene TRBJ1-6; 7 positions match TRBD1. CDR1 and CDR2 (germline): MDHEN, SYDVKM. Trimming at V came to 4 bases and at J to 2 bases, leaving 5 bases not matched to a gene. This CDR3 has 16 amino acids. The CDR3, as DNA: TGTGCCAGCAGTTGGACAGGAGAACCCTATAATTCACCCCTCCACTTT. Translated, it gives CASSWTGEPYNSPLHF. The full variable domain, with the rest looked up from reference TRBV28 and TRBJ1-6, is DVKVTQSSRYLVKRTGEKVFLECVQDMDHENMFWYRQDPGLGLRLIYFSYDVKMKEKGDIPEGYSVSREKKERFSLILESASTNQTSMYLCASSWTGEPYNSPLHFGNGTRLTVT.

V and J are TRBV7-9 and TRBJ2-1; D remains unclear. The V end lost 8 bases, the J end lost 5 bases, and 13 bases lay between the germline ends. Per the germline V gene, CDR1 is SEHNR and CDR2 is FQNEAQ (reference sequence). The CDR3 contains 13 residues. CDR3: CASLFVEDNEQFF. The DNA of the CDR3 is TGTGCCAGCCTATTTGTTGAGGACAATGAGCAGTTCTTC. Full variable domain (outside the CDR3, taken from reference TRBV7-9 and TRBJ2-1): DTGVSQNPRHKITKRGQNVTFRCDPISEHNRLYWYRQTLGQGPEFLTYFQNEAQLEKSRLLSDRFSAERPKGSFSTLEIQRTEQGDSAMYLCASLFVEDNEQFFGPGTRLTVL.

As regards this clone: This sample includes further DNA sequences coding for the same CDR3. This sequence joins TRBV11-2 and TRBJ1-2, with 8 positions matching TRBD1. CDR1 is SGHAT and CDR2 is FQNNGV in the germline V gene. Trimming removed 1 base from V and 4 bases from J; junction bases left unmatched: 2. This CDR3 spans 14 amino acids. CDR3 amino acids: CASSLVQGAYGYTF. CDR3 sequence (DNA): TGTGCCAGCAGCTTAGTTCAGGGGGCCTATGGCTACACCTTC. Based on the CDR3 plus reference TRBV11-2 and TRBJ1-2, the full variable domain is EAGVAQSPRYKIIEKRQSVAFWCNPISGHATLYWYQQILGQGPKLLIQFQNNGVVDDSQLPKDRFSAERLKGVDSTLKIQPAKLEDSAVYLCASSLVQGAYGYTFGSGTRLTVV.

The V gene is TRBV11-3, the J gene TRBJ2-5, with D hard to call. The V gene's germline CDR1 is SGHNT and CDR2 YENEEA. There are 11 residues in the CDR3. V lost 5 bases to trimming and J lost 5 bases, with 6 bases between them. This CDR3 reads CASSPGETQYF. The CDR3 nucleotides are TGTGCCAGCAGCCCCGGGGAGACCCAGTACTTC.

The V call is TRBV28, the J call TRBJ1-2; 8 positions agree with TRBD1. Trimming at V came to 6 bases and at J to 3 bases, leaving 6 bases not matched to a gene. CDR1 MDHEN and CDR2 SYDVKM come from the germline V gene. This CDR3 contains 14 residues. Here the CDR3 DNA reads TGTGCCAGCAGACCACAGGGGGGATACTATGGCTACACCTTC. It yields the protein CASRPQGGYYGYTF.

The rearrangement uses TRBV4-1 and TRBJ1-5; D is unresolved. The V gene lost 0 bases and the J gene lost 9 bases, with 15 bases spanning the gap. In germline, CDR1 is MGHRA, CDR2 YSYEKL. This CDR3 is 15 amino acids long. In DNA, the CDR3 is TGCGCCAGCAGCCAAGACGGGTCCCCGAGCCGGCCCCAGCATTTT. This codes for CASSQDGSPSRPQHF.

This rearrangement joins TRBV11-2 to TRBJ2-5, with a tentative D call TRBD1 (6 bases). Trimming pared 1 base from V and 4 bases from J, leaving 13 bases between. The germline V gene encodes CDR1 SGHAT and CDR2 FQNNGV. This CDR3 contains 15 residues. CDR3: CASSLVAGVGETQYF. The CDR3 DNA sequence: TGTGCCAGCAGCTTAGTGGCAGGGGTCGGAGAGACCCAGTACTTC.